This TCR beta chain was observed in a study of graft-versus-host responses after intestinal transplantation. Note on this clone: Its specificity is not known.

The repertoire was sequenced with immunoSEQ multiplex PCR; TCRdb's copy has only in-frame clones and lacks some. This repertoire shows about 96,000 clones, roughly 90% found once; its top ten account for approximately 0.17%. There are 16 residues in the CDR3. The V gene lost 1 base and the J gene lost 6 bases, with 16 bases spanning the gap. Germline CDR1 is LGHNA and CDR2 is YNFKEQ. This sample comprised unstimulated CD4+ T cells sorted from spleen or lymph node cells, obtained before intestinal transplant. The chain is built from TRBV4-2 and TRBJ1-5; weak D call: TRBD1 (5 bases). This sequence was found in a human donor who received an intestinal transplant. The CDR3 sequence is CASSQGSPAGGQPQHF. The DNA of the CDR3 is TGTGCCAGCAGCCAAGGTAGTCCCGCGGGGGGTCAGCCCCAGCATTTT.